The subject of this entry is one T cell receptor beta chain. The antigen is undetermined. The germline gives CDR1 MRHNA, CDR2 SNTAGT. The CDR3 covers 13 residues. V was cut by 2 bases and J by 2 bases, with 6 bases left in between. The library protocol tagged individual cDNA molecules with unique molecular identifiers. One entry per CDR3 protein, called by TCRdb with MiXCR from the 5' RACE reads. The sample carries approximately 81,000 distinct CDR3 sequences, 11% to 15% recorded once. These data originate in a study of early T cells in non-severe SARS-CoV-2 infection. General study points: The matching step, a VDJdb search, favored anti-spike CD8 responses and missed private and CD4 specificities.

The sequenced sample was whole blood. This receptor was obtained from an adult who was a healthcare worker with PCR-confirmed SARS-CoV-2 infection or an uninfected control (not recorded which). V is TRBV6-4 and J is TRBJ2-5, with D possibly matching TRBD1 (6 bases). CDR3 bases: TGTGCCAGCAGTGACAGGGGGCAAGAGACCCAGTACTTC. Translated: CASSDRGQETQYF.